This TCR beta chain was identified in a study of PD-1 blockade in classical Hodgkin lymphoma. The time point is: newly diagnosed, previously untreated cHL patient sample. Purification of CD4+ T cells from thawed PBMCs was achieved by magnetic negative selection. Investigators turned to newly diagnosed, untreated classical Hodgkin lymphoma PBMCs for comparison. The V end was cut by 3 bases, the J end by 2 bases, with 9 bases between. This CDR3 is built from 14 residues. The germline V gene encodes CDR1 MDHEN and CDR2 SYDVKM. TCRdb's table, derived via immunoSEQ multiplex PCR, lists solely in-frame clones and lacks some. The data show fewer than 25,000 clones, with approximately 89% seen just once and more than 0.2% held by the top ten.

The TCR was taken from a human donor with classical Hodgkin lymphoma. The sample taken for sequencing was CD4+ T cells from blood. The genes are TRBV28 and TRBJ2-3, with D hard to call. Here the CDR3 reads CASSFGRVTDTQYF. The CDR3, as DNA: TGTGCCAGCAGTTTCGGAAGGGTCACAGATACGCAGTATTTT.